The TCR beta chain described here comes from a study of T cell changes during pregnancy in multiple sclerosis. Sequencing was performed with immunoSEQ multiplex PCR; in TCRdb, only in-frame clones are kept and a portion is missing. The sample has tens of thousands of clones, over 75% seen once. V was pared by 2 bases and J by 8 bases, with 4 bases between. The CDR3 spans 11 residues. The germline V gene has CDR1 SGHDT and CDR2 YYEEEE. About this clone: Other DNA sequences in the same sample also yield this CDR3.

The input for sequencing was CD8+ T cells from peripheral blood mononuclear cells, taken before pregnancy. This rearrangement joins TRBV5-6 to TRBJ2-2, with no clear D. This TCR was recovered from a female donor with multiple sclerosis, enrolled in a pregnancy study. The CDR3 loop is CASSFSGELFF. In DNA, the CDR3 is TGTGCCAGCAGCTTCTCGGGGGAGCTGTTTTTT.